The following is a T cell receptor (beta chain) sequence with its context. Only in-frame clones appear in the TCRdb table, and some are missing; sequencing was by immunoSEQ multiplex PCR. The table shows roughly 2.1 million clones, with 90% to 95% occurring only once. Germline V gives CDR1 SGHVS, CDR2 FQNEAQ. V was cut by 6 bases and J by 0 bases, with 14 bases left in between. The CDR3 length is 15 residues. Naive CD8 cells lacked CD45RO and underwent positive selection for CCR7, leaving out terminally differentiated effector memory CD45RA+ cells. The record originates from a study of shared clonotypes between healthy human individuals.

The source of this sequence is a young man in good health. Some clones in this sample may be carry-over from other donors' samples. The rearrangement joins TRBV7-8 to TRBJ1-1; D is perhaps TRBD1 (6 bases). Sequenced sample: naive CD8+ T cells from PBMCs. The CDR3 bases are TGTGCCAGCAGACAGGGATGGAGTTTGAACACTGAAGCTTTCTTT. Residues: CASRQGWSLNTEAFF.